This T cell receptor (beta chain) was observed in a study of blood T cell repertoires in COVID-19. Libraries were prepared by immunoSEQ multiplex PCR; TCRdb keeps only in-frame clonotypes and omits some of them. The table shows a few hundred thousand clones, with approximately 90% occurring only once. There are 15 residues in the CDR3. The V gene end was trimmed by 5 bases and the J gene end by 9 bases; junction bases not matched to a gene: 9. CDR1 is KGHSH, CDR2 LQKENI, per germline. The receptor was derived from a man aged 18 to 30 who had recovered from COVID-19. The chain links TRBV18 to TRBJ2-1, with TRBD1 matching 11 bases. The specimen was PBMCs or T cells enriched from blood (not recorded which). CDR3 sequence: CASSSLDRGQGEQFF. The CDR3 DNA is TGTGCCAGCTCATCCTTGGACAGGGGGCAGGGTGAGCAGTTCTTC. The whole variable domain, filled in from reference TRBV18 and TRBJ2-1, reads NAGVMQNPRHLVRRRGQEARLRCSPMKGHSHVYWYRQLPEEGLKFMVYLQKENIIDESGMPKERFSAEFPKEGPSILRIQQVVRGDSAAYFCASSSLDRGQGEQFFGPGTRLTVL.